What follows is one T cell receptor beta chain and its context. The antigen remains unidentified. Germline V gene lookup returns CDR1 SGHRS and CDR2 YFSETQ. The CDR3 has 15 residues. The data stem from a study of monozygotic twins with inflammatory bowel disease. Whole-study results and caveats: Especially with disease activity, IBD patients shared fewer clonotypes with others than healthy twins did. Discordant twins had repertoire similarity that did not differ from that of concordant twins, possibly from limited power.

TCRdb re-called the 5' RACE reads and shows each CDR3 protein once, DNA omitted. The sample holds roughly 320,000 distinct CDR3 sequences. The material sequenced was blood. The chain combines TRBV5-1 with TRBJ2-3; without DNA, the TCRdb call of TRBD2 cannot be checked. The TCR comes from a human donor with ulcerative colitis or Crohn's disease, or a healthy co-twin of an affected twin (not recorded which). The CDR3 spells CASSLEAGYSDTQYF.